These T cell receptor beta chains were read from a single sample in a study of blood T cell repertoires in COVID-19. Some clones are missing from TCRdb's copy, which holds only in-frame ones; the method was immunoSEQ multiplex PCR. This table holds about 42,000 clones, just under 85% found once. The sample taken for sequencing was peripheral blood. Receptors originate from a middle-aged man with active COVID-19. Each CDR3 is given with its conserved first and last residue. D genes are given only for firm matches. Clone size is shown for a subset of rows, as once, few, many or a class of expanded clone.

clone_size: .; v_call: TRBV4-2; d_call: TRBD1; j_call: TRBJ2-7; cdr3_aa: CASSQEGTGGDEQYF; cdr3_nt: TGTGCCAGCAGCCAAGAGGGGACAGGGGGCGACGAGCAGTACTTC
clone_size: .; v_call: TRBV5-1; d_call: TRBD1; j_call: TRBJ2-7; cdr3_aa: CASRRQGTGGYYEQYF; cdr3_nt: TGCGCCAGCAGAAGACAGGGCACGGGCGGATACTACGAGCAGTACTTC
clone_size: .; v_call: TRBV14; d_call: TRBD2; j_call: TRBJ2-2; cdr3_aa: CASSQDRGRETGELFF; cdr3_nt: TGTGCCAGCAGCCAAGATCGAGGGAGGGAAACCGGGGAGCTGTTTTTT
clone_size: few; v_call: TRBV4-2; d_call: .; j_call: TRBJ1-1; cdr3_aa: CASSQERNTEAFF; cdr3_nt: TGTGCCAGCAGCCAAGAGCGAAACACTGAAGCTTTCTTT
clone_size: .; v_call: TRBV6-5; d_call: TRBD2; j_call: TRBJ2-7; cdr3_aa: CASAKTAGGYEQYF; cdr3_nt: TGTGCCAGCGCCAAAACCGCGGGAGGATACGAGCAGTACTTC
clone_size: .; v_call: TRBV7-8; d_call: .; j_call: TRBJ2-2; cdr3_aa: CASTPTQGYTGELFF; cdr3_nt: TGTGCCAGCACCCCTACCCAGGGGTACACCGGGGAGCTGTTTTTT
clone_size: .; v_call: TRBV7-9; d_call: .; j_call: TRBJ2-5; cdr3_aa: CASSLFMALAETQYF; cdr3_nt: TGTGCCAGCAGCTTATTCATGGCATTAGCGGAGACCCAGTACTTC
clone_size: .; v_call: TRBV7-2; d_call: .; j_call: TRBJ1-2; cdr3_aa: CASSLTTNANYGYTF; cdr3_nt: TGTGCCAGCAGCCTCACAACCAACGCTAACTATGGCTACACCTTC
clone_size: .; v_call: TRBV6-2/TRBV6-3; d_call: .; j_call: TRBJ2-5; cdr3_aa: CASSYLTAQETQYF; cdr3_nt: TGTGCCAGCAGTTACCTGACAGCACAAGAGACCCAGTACTTC
clone_size: .; v_call: TRBV28; d_call: .; j_call: TRBJ1-5; cdr3_aa: CASSKGRFNQPQHF; cdr3_nt: TGTGCCAGCAGTAAGGGGCGGTTCAATCAGCCCCAGCATTTT
clone_size: .; v_call: TRBV19; d_call: .; j_call: TRBJ1-2; cdr3_aa: CASSDSYINYGYTF; cdr3_nt: TGTGCCAGTAGTGACAGCTATATTAACTATGGCTACACCTTC
clone_size: .; v_call: TRBV5-1; d_call: TRBD1; j_call: TRBJ1-1; cdr3_aa: CASSLQGGTEAFF; cdr3_nt: TGCGCCAGCAGCTTACAGGGGGGCACTGAAGCTTTCTTT
clone_size: .; v_call: TRBV2; d_call: .; j_call: TRBJ1-4; cdr3_aa: CASRPATGYEKLFF; cdr3_nt: TGTGCCAGCAGGCCGGCGACAGGATATGAAAAACTGTTTTTT
clone_size: .; v_call: TRBV9; d_call: .; j_call: TRBJ2-1; cdr3_aa: CASSVGERNEQFF; cdr3_nt: TGTGCCAGCAGCGTAGGGGAGCGCAATGAGCAGTTCTTC
clone_size: .; v_call: TRBV28; d_call: .; j_call: TRBJ1-6; cdr3_aa: CASSPPQGKGSPLHF; cdr3_nt: TGTGCCAGCAGCCCCCCTCAGGGGAAAGGATCACCCCTCCACTTT
clone_size: .; v_call: TRBV12-3/TRBV12-4; d_call: TRBD1; j_call: TRBJ1-2; cdr3_aa: CASSLGTGGGYTF; cdr3_nt: TGTGCCAGCAGTTTAGGGACAGGGGGCGGCTACACCTTC
clone_size: once; v_call: TRBV9; d_call: TRBD1; j_call: TRBJ1-6; cdr3_aa: CASSVGGQGGSPLHF; cdr3_nt: TGTGCCAGCAGCGTCGGGGGACAGGGAGGCTCACCCCTCCACTTT
clone_size: .; v_call: TRBV6-2/TRBV6-3; d_call: TRBD1; j_call: TRBJ1-5; cdr3_aa: CASSTDRGYSNQPQHF; cdr3_nt: TGTGCCAGCAGTACGGACAGGGGATATAGCAATCAGCCCCAGCATTTT
clone_size: .; v_call: TRBV5-6; d_call: .; j_call: TRBJ1-3; cdr3_aa: CASSLDSRRGNTIYF; cdr3_nt: TGTGCCAGCAGCTTGGACAGCCGACGGGGGAACACCATATATTTT
clone_size: .; v_call: TRBV6-4; d_call: TRBD2; j_call: TRBJ2-7; cdr3_aa: CASSEFPSGGSNEQYF; cdr3_nt: TGTGCCAGCAGTGAGTTTCCTAGCGGGGGAAGCAACGAGCAGTACTTC
clone_size: .; v_call: TRBV6-5; d_call: TRBD2; j_call: TRBJ2-1; cdr3_aa: CASRTSGGAYNEQFF; cdr3_nt: TGTGCCAGCAGGACGAGCGGGGGGGCCTACAATGAGCAGTTCTTC
clone_size: .; v_call: TRBV11-2; d_call: TRBD1; j_call: TRBJ2-7; cdr3_aa: CASSSGQGHGEQYF; cdr3_nt: TGTGCCAGCAGCTCGGGACAGGGGCATGGCGAGCAGTACTTC
clone_size: .; v_call: TRBV24-1; d_call: TRBD1; j_call: TRBJ2-2; cdr3_aa: CATSDISWTGANTGELFF; cdr3_nt: TGTGCCACCAGTGACATCTCCTGGACAGGGGCTAACACCGGGGAGCTGTTTTTT
clone_size: .; v_call: TRBV11-1; d_call: TRBD2; j_call: TRBJ2-1; cdr3_aa: CASSQLLARIYNEQFF; cdr3_nt: TGTGCCAGCAGCCAACTACTAGCGCGGATCTACAATGAGCAGTTCTTC
clone_size: .; v_call: TRBV2; d_call: .; j_call: TRBJ2-7; cdr3_aa: CASSESSEQYF; cdr3_nt: TGTGCCAGCAGTGAATCGTCTGAGCAGTACTTC
clone_size: .; v_call: TRBV6-2/TRBV6-3; d_call: TRBD1; j_call: TRBJ2-7; cdr3_aa: CASSEDRGPYEQYF; cdr3_nt: TGTGCCAGCAGCGAGGACAGGGGGCCCTACGAGCAGTACTTC
clone_size: once; v_call: TRBV3-1/TRBV3-2; d_call: TRBD2; j_call: TRBJ2-1; cdr3_aa: CASSQDPSGRYNEQFF; cdr3_nt: TGTGCCAGCAGCCAAGATCCTAGCGGGAGGTACAATGAGCAGTTCTTC
clone_size: .; v_call: TRBV28; d_call: TRBD1; j_call: TRBJ1-4; cdr3_aa: CASSLTEGQRFPTNEKLFF; cdr3_nt: TGTGCCAGCAGTTTAACTGAGGGACAGAGATTTCCAACTAATGAAAAACTGTTTTTT
clone_size: .; v_call: TRBV4-3; d_call: .; j_call: TRBJ1-3; cdr3_aa: CASSQDFTAGNTIYF; cdr3_nt: TGCGCCAGCAGCCAAGATTTCACAGCTGGAAACACCATATATTTT
clone_size: .; v_call: TRBV19; d_call: .; j_call: TRBJ1-3; cdr3_aa: CASRDLGQEGNTIYF; cdr3_nt: TGTGCCAGTAGGGATCTGGGGCAGGAGGGAAACACCATATATTTT
clone_size: .; v_call: TRBV4-3; d_call: TRBD2; j_call: TRBJ2-3; cdr3_aa: CASSQEGGSTDTQYF; cdr3_nt: TGCGCCAGCAGCCAAGAGGGGGGGAGCACAGATACGCAGTATTTT
clone_size: .; v_call: TRBV11-3; d_call: .; j_call: TRBJ2-3; cdr3_aa: CASSSLPDTQYF; cdr3_nt: TGTGCCAGCAGCTCCCTTCCGGATACGCAGTATTTT
clone_size: few; v_call: TRBV7-9; d_call: .; j_call: TRBJ1-2; cdr3_aa: CATNGRGLYGYTF; cdr3_nt: TGTGCCACTAACGGGAGGGGTCTCTATGGCTACACCTTC
clone_size: .; v_call: TRBV10-3; d_call: .; j_call: TRBJ1-5; cdr3_aa: CAISARQDNQPQHF; cdr3_nt: TGTGCCATCAGCGCGAGACAGGACAATCAGCCCCAGCATTTT
clone_size: .; v_call: TRBV7-2; d_call: TRBD2; j_call: TRBJ2-5; cdr3_aa: CASSLWASGGIQETQYF; cdr3_nt: TGTGCCAGCAGCTTATGGGCTAGCGGGGGGATACAAGAGACCCAGTACTTC
clone_size: few; v_call: TRBV27; d_call: .; j_call: TRBJ1-5; cdr3_aa: CASKGVNQPQHF; cdr3_nt: TGTGCCAGCAAAGGGGTCAATCAGCCCCAGCATTTT
clone_size: .; v_call: TRBV12-1; d_call: .; j_call: TRBJ1-1; cdr3_aa: CASSFAEAEAFF; cdr3_nt: TGTGCCAGCAGCTTCGCGGAAGCTGAAGCTTTCTTT
clone_size: .; v_call: TRBV4-3; d_call: .; j_call: TRBJ2-2; cdr3_aa: CASSQDLVLGELFF; cdr3_nt: TGCGCCAGCAGCCAAGATCTAGTCCTCGGGGAGCTGTTTTTT
clone_size: .; v_call: TRBV6-5; d_call: TRBD1; j_call: TRBJ1-1; cdr3_aa: CASSYSIPDRAAEAFF; cdr3_nt: TGTGCCAGCAGTTACTCAATACCGGACAGGGCGGCTGAAGCTTTCTTT
clone_size: .; v_call: TRBV7-8; d_call: TRBD1; j_call: TRBJ2-6; cdr3_aa: CASPSDRELSGANVLTF; cdr3_nt: TGTGCCAGCCCCTCGGACAGGGAACTCTCTGGGGCCAACGTCCTGACTTTC
clone_size: once; v_call: TRBV6-1; d_call: .; j_call: TRBJ2-1; cdr3_aa: CASSEPVGTSRNEQFF; cdr3_nt: TGTGCCAGCAGTGAACCAGTGGGGACATCAAGGAATGAGCAGTTCTTC
clone_size: .; v_call: TRBV6-1; d_call: TRBD2; j_call: TRBJ2-7; cdr3_aa: CASSELPGEGSYEQYF; cdr3_nt: TGTGCCAGCAGTGAATTGCCGGGGGAGGGCTCCTACGAGCAGTACTTC
clone_size: few; v_call: TRBV4-3; d_call: .; j_call: TRBJ1-2; cdr3_aa: CASSQTAGPGYGYTF; cdr3_nt: TGCGCCAGCAGCCAAACGGCGGGACCTGGCTATGGCTACACCTTC
clone_size: .; v_call: TRBV2; d_call: TRBD1; j_call: TRBJ2-7; cdr3_aa: CASSERWTGHEQYF; cdr3_nt: TGTGCCAGCAGTGAAAGGTGGACAGGGCACGAGCAGTACTTC
clone_size: .; v_call: TRBV11-3; d_call: .; j_call: TRBJ2-2; cdr3_aa: CASSFGQTTGELFF; cdr3_nt: TGTGCCAGCAGCTTTGGGCAGACCACCGGGGAGCTGTTTTTT
clone_size: .; v_call: TRBV5-4; d_call: .; j_call: TRBJ2-2; cdr3_aa: CASSSVVSRSSGELFF; cdr3_nt: TGTGCCAGCAGCTCCGTGGTATCCCGGTCCTCCGGGGAGCTGTTTTTT
clone_size: .; v_call: TRBV7-2; d_call: .; j_call: TRBJ2-6; cdr3_aa: CASSLDYSGANVLTF; cdr3_nt: TGTGCCAGCAGCCTAGATTACTCTGGGGCCAACGTCCTGACTTTC
clone_size: once; v_call: TRBV11-3; d_call: .; j_call: TRBJ2-5; cdr3_aa: CASSISTGWTETQYF; cdr3_nt: TGTGCCAGCAGCATCTCTACAGGGTGGACGGAGACCCAGTACTTC
clone_size: few; v_call: TRBV7-2; d_call: .; j_call: TRBJ1-5; cdr3_aa: CASSFPGVPQHF; cdr3_nt: TGTGCCAGCAGCTTCCCGGGTGTGCCCCAGCATTTT
clone_size: once; v_call: TRBV27; d_call: .; j_call: TRBJ2-1; cdr3_aa: CASSLAGTSYNEQFF; cdr3_nt: TGTGCCAGCAGTTTAGCGGGGACCTCCTACAATGAGCAGTTCTTC
clone_size: .; v_call: TRBV29-1; d_call: TRBD2; j_call: TRBJ2-7; cdr3_aa: CSVETGGNEQYF; cdr3_nt: TGCAGCGTTGAAACGGGAGGGAACGAGCAGTACTTC
clone_size: few; v_call: TRBV2; d_call: .; j_call: TRBJ1-5; cdr3_aa: CASSERGGPQHF; cdr3_nt: TGTGCCAGCAGCGAAAGGGGTGGGCCCCAGCATTTT
clone_size: once; v_call: TRBV7-2; d_call: TRBD1; j_call: TRBJ1-2; cdr3_aa: CASSLGGQLYGYTF; cdr3_nt: TGTGCCAGCAGCTTAGGGGGACAGCTCTATGGCTACACCTTC
clone_size: .; v_call: TRBV27; d_call: .; j_call: TRBJ1-3; cdr3_aa: CASSPTGGRVGNTIYF; cdr3_nt: TGTGCCAGCAGCCCGACGGGAGGACGGGTCGGAAACACCATATATTTT
clone_size: .; v_call: TRBV4-3; d_call: TRBD1; j_call: TRBJ2-5; cdr3_aa: CASSQDVVSGGATQYF; cdr3_nt: TGCGCCAGCAGCCAAGATGTCGTGTCAGGGGGCGCGACCCAGTACTTC